This entry describes one T cell receptor (beta chain). In germline, CDR1 is SNHLY, CDR2 FYNNEI. This CDR3 contains 12 residues. V was trimmed by 7 bases and J by 9 bases, leaving 13 bases between them. Here immunoSEQ multiplex PCR was the method, and the copy in TCRdb shows in-frame clones only, minus some. The sample shows tens of thousands of clones, roughly four fifths of them seen only once. The source of the sample is a study of T cell clones after liver transplantation. Study-level information: Post-transplant blood was tracked for graft-donor-reactive T cell clones identified in a pre-transplant mixed lymphocyte reaction. Three of eight recipients were HCV-positive; others had non-autoimmune, non-viral indications. Standard immunosuppression, with no induction, continued until 12-24 months after transplant. Tolerance: complete withdrawal held at least one year, liver enzymes staying within twice normal.

The material was CD4+ T cells from blood, obtained approximately 3.5 years after liver transplant. This receptor was obtained from a human patient who received a liver transplant. Some T cells may be the graft donor's. V is TRBV2 and J is TRBJ2-1; D remains ambiguous. The CDR3 DNA reads TGTGCCAGCATGGCTGAGGTGAGTGAGCAGTTCTTC. This sequence encodes CASMAEVSEQFF.